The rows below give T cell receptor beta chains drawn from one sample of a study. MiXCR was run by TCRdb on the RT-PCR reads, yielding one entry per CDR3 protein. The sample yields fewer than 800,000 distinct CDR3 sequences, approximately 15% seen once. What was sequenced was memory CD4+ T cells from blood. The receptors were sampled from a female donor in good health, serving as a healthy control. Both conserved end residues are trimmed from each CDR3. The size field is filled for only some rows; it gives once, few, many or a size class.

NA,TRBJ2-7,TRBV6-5,ASSCSWIRDRSYEQY
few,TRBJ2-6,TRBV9,ASSGRDRVRSGANVLT
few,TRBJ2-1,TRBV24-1,ATSETTSGDNEQF
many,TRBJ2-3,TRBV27,ASSFLPGQRSTDTQY
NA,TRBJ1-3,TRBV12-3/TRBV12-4,ASSLLSGTGGNTIY
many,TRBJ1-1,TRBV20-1,SALRGSEAF
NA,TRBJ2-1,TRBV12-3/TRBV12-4,ASTQGGVNNEQF
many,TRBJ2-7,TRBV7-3,ASSLMGGGYYEQY
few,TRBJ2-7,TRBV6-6,ASSPLAGAYEQY
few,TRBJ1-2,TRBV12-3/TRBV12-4,ASNLRGAGGYT
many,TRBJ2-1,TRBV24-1,ATGTGPYNEQF